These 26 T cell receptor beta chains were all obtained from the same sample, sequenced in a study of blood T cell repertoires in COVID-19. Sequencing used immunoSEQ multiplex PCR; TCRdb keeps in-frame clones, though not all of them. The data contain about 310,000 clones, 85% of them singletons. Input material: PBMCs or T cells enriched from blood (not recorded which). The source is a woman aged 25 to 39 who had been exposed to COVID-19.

The chain's CDR3 is CASHQLGAEAFF. The CDR3 DNA sequence: TGTGCCAGTCATCAACTCGGAGCTGAAGCTTTCTTT. This chain joins TRBV19 and TRBJ1-1; D is uncertain. V was pared by 8 bases and J by 6 bases, with 13 bases between. The CDR3 length is 12 residues. CDR1 and CDR2 (germline): LNHDA, SQIVND (reference sequence).

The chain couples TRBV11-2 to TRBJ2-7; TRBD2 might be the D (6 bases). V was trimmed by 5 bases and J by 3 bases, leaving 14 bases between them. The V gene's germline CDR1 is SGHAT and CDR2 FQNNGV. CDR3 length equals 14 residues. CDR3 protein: CASSSWDSDYEQYF. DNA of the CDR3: TGTGCCAGCAGCAGCTGGGACTCAGACTACGAGCAGTACTTC. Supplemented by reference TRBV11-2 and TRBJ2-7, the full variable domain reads EAGVAQSPRYKIIEKRQSVAFWCNPISGHATLYWYQQILGQGPKLLIQFQNNGVVDDSQLPKDRFSAERLKGVDSTLKIQPAKLEDSAVYLCASSSWDSDYEQYFGPGTRLTVT.

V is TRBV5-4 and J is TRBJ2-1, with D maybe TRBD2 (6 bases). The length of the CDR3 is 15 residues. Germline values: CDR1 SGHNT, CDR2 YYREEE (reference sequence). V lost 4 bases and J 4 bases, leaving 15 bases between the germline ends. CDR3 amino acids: CASSLLAERYNEQFF. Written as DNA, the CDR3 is TGTGCCAGCAGCCTCTTAGCGGAGCGGTACAATGAGCAGTTCTTC.

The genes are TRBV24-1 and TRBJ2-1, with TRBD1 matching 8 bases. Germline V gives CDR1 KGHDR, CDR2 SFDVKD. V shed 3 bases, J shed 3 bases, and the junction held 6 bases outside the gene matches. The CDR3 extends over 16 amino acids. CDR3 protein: CATSDTTGARYNEQFF. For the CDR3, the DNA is TGTGCCACCAGTGATACGACAGGGGCCCGCTACAATGAGCAGTTCTTC.

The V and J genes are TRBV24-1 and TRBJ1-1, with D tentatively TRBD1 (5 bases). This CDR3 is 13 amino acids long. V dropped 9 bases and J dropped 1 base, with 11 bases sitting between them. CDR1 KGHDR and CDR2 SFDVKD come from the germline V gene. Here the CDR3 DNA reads TGTGCCACCGCGGGACCCGGGAACACTGAAGCTTTCTTT. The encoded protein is CATAGPGNTEAFF.

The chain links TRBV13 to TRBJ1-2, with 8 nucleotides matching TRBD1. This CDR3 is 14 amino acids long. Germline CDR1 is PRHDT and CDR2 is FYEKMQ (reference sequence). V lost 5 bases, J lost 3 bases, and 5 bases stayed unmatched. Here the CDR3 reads CASSHTGGDYGYTF. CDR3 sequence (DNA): TGTGCCAGCAGCCACACAGGGGGGGACTATGGCTACACCTTC.

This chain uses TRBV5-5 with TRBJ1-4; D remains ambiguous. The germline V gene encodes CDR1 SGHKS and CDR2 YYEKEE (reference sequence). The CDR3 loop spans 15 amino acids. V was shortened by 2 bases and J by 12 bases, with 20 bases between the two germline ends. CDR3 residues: CASSFYSTAGDQLFF. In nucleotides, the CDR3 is TGTGCCAGCAGCTTCTATTCAACGGCGGGTGATCAACTGTTTTTT.

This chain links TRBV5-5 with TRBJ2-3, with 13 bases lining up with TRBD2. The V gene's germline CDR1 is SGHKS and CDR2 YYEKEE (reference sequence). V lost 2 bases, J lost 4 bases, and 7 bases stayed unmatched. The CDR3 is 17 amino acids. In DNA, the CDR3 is TGTGCCAGCAGCTTACGACCGGGACTAGCGGGGCCAGATACGCAGTATTTT. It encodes CASSLRPGLAGPDTQYF.

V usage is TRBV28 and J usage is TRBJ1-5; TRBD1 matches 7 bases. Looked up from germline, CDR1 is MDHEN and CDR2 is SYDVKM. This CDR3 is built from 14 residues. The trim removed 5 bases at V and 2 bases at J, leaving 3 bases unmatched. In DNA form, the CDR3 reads TGTGCCAGCAGTACGGGGACAGGCAATCAGCCCCAGCATTTT. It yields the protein CASSTGTGNQPQHF.

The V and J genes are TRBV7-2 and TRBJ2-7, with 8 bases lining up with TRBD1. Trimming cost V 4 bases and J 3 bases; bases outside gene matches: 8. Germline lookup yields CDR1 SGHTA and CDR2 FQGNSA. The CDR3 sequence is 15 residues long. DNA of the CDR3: TGTGCCAGCAGCTCGCATGGGACAGGAGACTACGAGCAGTACTTC. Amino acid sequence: CASSSHGTGDYEQYF.

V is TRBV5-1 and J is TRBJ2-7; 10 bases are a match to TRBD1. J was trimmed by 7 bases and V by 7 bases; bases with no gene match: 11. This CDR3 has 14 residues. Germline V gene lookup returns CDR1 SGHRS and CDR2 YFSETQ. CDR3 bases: TGCGCCAGCGGTACCGGGACAGGGGTCGGTGAGCAGTACTTC. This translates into CASGTGTGVGEQYF.

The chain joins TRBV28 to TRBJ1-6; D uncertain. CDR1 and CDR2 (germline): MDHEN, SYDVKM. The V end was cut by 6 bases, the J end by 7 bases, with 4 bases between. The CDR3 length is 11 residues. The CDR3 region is CASRANSPLHF. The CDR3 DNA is TGTGCCAGCAGGGCAAATTCACCCCTCCACTTT.

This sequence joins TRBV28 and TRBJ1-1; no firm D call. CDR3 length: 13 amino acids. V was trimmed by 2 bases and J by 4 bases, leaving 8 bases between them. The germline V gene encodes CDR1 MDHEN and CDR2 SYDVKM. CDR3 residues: CASSLEGATEAFF. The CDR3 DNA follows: TGTGCCAGCAGTTTAGAGGGAGCCACTGAAGCTTTCTTT.

Here the CDR3 reads CASSLVVEGQPQHF. CDR3 DNA sequence: TGCGCCAGCAGCCTGGTGGTGGAGGGTCAGCCCCAGCATTTT. The chain is built from TRBV4-3 and TRBJ1-5; no clear D. The germline gives CDR1 LGHNA, CDR2 YSLEER. The CDR3 totals 14 residues. The ends were cut back, 4 bases at V and 6 bases at J, with 13 bases in the middle.

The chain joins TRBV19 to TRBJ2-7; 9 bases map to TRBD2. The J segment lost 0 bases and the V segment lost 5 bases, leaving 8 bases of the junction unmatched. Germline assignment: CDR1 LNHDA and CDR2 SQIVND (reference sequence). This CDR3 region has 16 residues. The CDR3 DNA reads TGTGCCAGTAGTGTCTTGACTAGCGGCCTCTCCTACGAGCAGTACTTC. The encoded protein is CASSVLTSGLSYEQYF.

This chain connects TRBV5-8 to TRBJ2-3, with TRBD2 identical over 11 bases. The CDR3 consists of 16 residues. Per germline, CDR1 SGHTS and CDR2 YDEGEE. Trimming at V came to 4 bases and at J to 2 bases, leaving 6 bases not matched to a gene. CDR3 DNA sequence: TGTGCCAGCAGCATCGGGACTAGCGGCTTCACAGATACGCAGTATTTT. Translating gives CASSIGTSGFTDTQYF.

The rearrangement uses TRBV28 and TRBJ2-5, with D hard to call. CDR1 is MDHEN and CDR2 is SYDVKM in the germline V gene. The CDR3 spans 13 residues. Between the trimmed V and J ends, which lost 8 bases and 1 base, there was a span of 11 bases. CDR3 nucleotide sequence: TGTGCCAGCGGCCGACAAGTCCAAGAGACCCAGTACTTC. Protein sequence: CASGRQVQETQYF.

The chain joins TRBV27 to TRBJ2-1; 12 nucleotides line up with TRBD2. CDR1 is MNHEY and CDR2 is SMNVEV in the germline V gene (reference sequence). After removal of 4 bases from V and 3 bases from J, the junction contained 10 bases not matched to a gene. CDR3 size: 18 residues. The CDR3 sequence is CASSYFGTSGLVYNEQFF. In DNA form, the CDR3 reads TGTGCCAGCAGTTATTTCGGGACTAGCGGGTTAGTCTACAATGAGCAGTTCTTC.

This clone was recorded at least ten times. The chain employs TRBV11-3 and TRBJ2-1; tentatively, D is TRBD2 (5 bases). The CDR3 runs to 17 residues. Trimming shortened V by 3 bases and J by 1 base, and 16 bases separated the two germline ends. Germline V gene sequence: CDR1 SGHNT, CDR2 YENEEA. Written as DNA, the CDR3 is TGTGCCAGCAGCTTTGAGGTCGGGGTGGCGTCCTACAATGAGCAGTTCTTC. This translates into CASSFEVGVASYNEQFF.

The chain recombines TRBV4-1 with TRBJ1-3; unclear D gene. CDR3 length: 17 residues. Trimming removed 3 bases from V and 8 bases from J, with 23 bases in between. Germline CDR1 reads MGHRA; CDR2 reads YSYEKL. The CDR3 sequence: CASSHTPRGSVGDTIYF. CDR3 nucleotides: TGCGCCAGCAGCCACACTCCCCGCGGGTCCGTCGGAGACACCATATATTTT.

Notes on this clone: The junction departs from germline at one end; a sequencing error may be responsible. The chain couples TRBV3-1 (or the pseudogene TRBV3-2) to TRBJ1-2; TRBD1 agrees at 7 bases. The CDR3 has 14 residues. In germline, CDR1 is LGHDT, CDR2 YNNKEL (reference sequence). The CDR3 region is CASSLRDSGYGYTF. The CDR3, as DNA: TGTGCCAGCAGCCTTCGGGACAGCGGCTATGGCTACACCTTT.

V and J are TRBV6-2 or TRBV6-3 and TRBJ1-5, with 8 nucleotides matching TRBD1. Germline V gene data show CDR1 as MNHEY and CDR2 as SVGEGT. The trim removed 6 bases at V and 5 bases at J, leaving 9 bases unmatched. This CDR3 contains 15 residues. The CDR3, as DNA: TGTGCCAGCAGCGGCTTGACAGGGGAGGATCAGCCCCAGCATTTT. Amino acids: CASSGLTGEDQPQHF.

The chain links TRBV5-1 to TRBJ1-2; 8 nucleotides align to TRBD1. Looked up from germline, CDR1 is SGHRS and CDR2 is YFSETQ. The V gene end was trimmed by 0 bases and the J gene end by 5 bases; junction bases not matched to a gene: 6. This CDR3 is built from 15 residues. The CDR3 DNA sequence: TGCGCCAGCAGCTTGGTCGCCCAGGGGGCTTATGGCTACACCTTC. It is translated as CASSLVAQGAYGYTF.

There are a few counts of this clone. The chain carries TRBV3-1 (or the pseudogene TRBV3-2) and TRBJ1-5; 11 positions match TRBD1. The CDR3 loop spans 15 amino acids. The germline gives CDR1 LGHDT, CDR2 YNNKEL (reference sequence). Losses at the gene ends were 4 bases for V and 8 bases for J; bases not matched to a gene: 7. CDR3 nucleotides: TGTGCCAGCAGCCGGGGACAGGGGGGCTTGGAGCCCCAGCATTTT. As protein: CASSRGQGGLEPQHF.

CDR3 loop: CASSLTRAYEQYF. Written as DNA, the CDR3 is TGTGCCAGCAGTTTAACCCGGGCCTACGAGCAGTACTTC. The chain uses TRBV28 and TRBJ2-7; D call uncertain. Per germline, CDR1 MDHEN and CDR2 SYDVKM. The CDR3 length is 13 residues. Trimming cost V 2 bases and J 2 bases, with 7 bases left between them.

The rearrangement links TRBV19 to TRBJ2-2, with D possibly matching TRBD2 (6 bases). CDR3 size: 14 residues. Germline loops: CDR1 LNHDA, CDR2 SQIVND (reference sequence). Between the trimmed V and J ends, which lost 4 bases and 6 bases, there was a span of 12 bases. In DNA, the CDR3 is TGTGCCAGTAGTAGCGGAGGGGTGGCCGGGGAGCTGTTTTTT. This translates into CASSSGGVAGELFF. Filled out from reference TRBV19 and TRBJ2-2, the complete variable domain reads DGGITQSPKYLFRKEGQNVTLSCEQNLNHDAMYWYRQDPGQGLRLIYYSQIVNDFQKGDIAEGYSVSREKKESFPLTVTSAQKNPTAFYLCASSSGGVAGELFFGEGSRLTVL.